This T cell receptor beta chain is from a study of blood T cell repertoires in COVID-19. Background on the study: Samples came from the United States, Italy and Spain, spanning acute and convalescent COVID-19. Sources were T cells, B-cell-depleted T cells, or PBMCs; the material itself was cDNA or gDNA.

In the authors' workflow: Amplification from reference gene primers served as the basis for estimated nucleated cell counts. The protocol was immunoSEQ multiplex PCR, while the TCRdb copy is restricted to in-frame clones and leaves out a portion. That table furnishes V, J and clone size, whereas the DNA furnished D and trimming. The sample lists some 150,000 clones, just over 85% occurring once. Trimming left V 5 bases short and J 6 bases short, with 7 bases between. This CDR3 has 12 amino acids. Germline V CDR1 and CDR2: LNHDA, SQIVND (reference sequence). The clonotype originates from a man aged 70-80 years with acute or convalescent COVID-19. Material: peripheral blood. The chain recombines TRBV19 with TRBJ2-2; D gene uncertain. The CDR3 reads CASSYWPGELFF. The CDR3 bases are TGTGCCAGTAGTTATTGGCCCGGGGAGCTGTTTTTT.